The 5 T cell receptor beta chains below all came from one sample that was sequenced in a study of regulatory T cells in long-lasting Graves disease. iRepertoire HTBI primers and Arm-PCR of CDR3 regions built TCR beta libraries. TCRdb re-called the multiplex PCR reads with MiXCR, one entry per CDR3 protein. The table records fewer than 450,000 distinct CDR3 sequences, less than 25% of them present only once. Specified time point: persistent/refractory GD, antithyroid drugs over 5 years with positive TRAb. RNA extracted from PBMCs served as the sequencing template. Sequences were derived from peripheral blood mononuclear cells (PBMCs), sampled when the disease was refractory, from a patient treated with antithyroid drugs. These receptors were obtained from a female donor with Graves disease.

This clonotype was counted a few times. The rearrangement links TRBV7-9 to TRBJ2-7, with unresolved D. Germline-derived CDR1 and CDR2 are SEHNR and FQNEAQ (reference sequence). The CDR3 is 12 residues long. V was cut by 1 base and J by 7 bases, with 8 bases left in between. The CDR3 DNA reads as TGTGCCAGCAGCTTAGTAGCTTGGGAGCAGTACTTC. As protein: CASSLVAWEQYF.

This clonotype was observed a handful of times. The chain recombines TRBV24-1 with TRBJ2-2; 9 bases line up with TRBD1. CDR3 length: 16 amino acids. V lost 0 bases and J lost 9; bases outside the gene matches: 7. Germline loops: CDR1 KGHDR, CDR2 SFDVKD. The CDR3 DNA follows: TGTGCCACCAGTGATTTGACGGGACAGGGTACGTGGGAGCTGTTTTTT. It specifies CATSDLTGQGTWELFF.

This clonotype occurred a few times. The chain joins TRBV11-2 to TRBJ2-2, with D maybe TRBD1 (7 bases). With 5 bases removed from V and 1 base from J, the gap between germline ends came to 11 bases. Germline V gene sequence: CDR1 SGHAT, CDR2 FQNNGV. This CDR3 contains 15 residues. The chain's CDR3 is CASSAGQLNTGELFF. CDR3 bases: TGTGCCAGCAGCGCGGGACAGTTGAACACCGGGGAGCTGTTTTTT.

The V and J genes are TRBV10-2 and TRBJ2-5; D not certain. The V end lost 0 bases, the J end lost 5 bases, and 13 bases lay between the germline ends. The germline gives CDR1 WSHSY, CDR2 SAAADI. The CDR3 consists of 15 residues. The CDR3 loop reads CASSESDRGKETQYF. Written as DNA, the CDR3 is TGCGCCAGCAGTGAGTCGGATCGCGGAAAGGAGACCCAGTACTTC.

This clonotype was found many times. CDR3 DNA sequence: TGTGCCAGCAGTCCGCACCTCGGGACAGGGGGCACGGGGACCCAGTACTTC. Protein sequence: CASSPHLGTGGTGTQYF. The chain employs TRBV27 and TRBJ2-5; 12 bases match TRBD1. The CDR3 is 17 amino acids. The trim removed 5 bases at V and 7 bases at J, leaving 14 bases unmatched. In germline, CDR1 is MNHEY, CDR2 SMNVEV (reference sequence).